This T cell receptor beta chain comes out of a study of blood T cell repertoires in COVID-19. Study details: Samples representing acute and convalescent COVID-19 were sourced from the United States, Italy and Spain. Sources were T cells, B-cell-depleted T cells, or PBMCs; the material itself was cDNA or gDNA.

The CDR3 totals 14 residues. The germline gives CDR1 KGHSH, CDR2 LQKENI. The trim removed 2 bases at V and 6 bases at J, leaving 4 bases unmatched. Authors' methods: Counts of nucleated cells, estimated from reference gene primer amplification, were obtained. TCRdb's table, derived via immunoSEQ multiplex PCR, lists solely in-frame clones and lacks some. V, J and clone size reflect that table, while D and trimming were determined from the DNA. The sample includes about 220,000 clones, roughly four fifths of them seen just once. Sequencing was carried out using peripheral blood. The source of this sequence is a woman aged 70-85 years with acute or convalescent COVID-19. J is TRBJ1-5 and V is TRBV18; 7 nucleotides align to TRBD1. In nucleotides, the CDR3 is TGTGCCAGCTCACCATCAGGGGGACTTCAGCCCCAGCATTTT. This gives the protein CASSPSGGLQPQHF.